These 20 T cell receptor beta chains were sequenced from one sample in a study of T cell changes during pregnancy in multiple sclerosis. The data were produced by immunoSEQ multiplex PCR, yet TCRdb's version contains in-frame clones alone and is incomplete. The sample records 89,000 or so clones, roughly nine tenths being singletons. Sequencing was performed on PBMCs, taken in the first trimester of pregnancy. Every receptor here comes from a female donor in good health, serving as a control in a pregnancy study. Some clones in this sample may be carry-over from other donors' samples.

The V and J genes are TRBV10-3 and TRBJ2-1; TRBD1 matches 10 bases. The germline gives CDR1 ENHRY, CDR2 SYGVKD. The CDR3 totals 13 residues. Trimming removed 9 bases from V and 7 bases from J; junction bases left unmatched: 6. CDR3 region: CAMGTGEENEQFF. The CDR3 bases are TGTGCCATGGGGACAGGGGAGGAAAATGAGCAGTTCTTC.

This chain uses TRBV29-1 with TRBJ2-5; D is unclear. Germline lookup yields CDR1 SQVTM and CDR2 ANQGSEA. CDR3 length: 11 residues. Between the trimmed V and J ends, which lost 5 bases and 5 bases, there was a span of 9 bases. CDR3 DNA sequence: TGCAGCGTTCGTGTTTTGGAGACCCAGTACTTC. Its protein product is CSVRVLETQYF.

This clone was recorded only once. The chain couples TRBV27 to TRBJ2-7, with 11 bases matching TRBD2. V was pared by 4 bases and J by 0 bases, with 8 bases of the junction left unmatched. The V gene's germline CDR1 is MNHEY and CDR2 SMNVEV (reference sequence). The CDR3 consists of 17 residues. The CDR3 protein is CASSSTFGTSGSYEQYF. CDR3 in DNA: TGTGCCAGCAGTTCTACTTTTGGGACTAGCGGCTCCTACGAGCAGTACTTC.

The chain has TRBV11-2 and TRBJ2-1, with 13 bases fitting TRBD2. V dropped 3 bases and J dropped 0; count of bases not matched to a gene: 8. This CDR3 contains 19 residues. Germline values: CDR1 SGHAT, CDR2 FQNNGV. CDR3 residues: CASSFSGLAGVGSYNEQFF. The CDR3 DNA sequence: TGTGCCAGCAGCTTTTCCGGACTAGCGGGAGTAGGCTCCTACAATGAGCAGTTCTTC.

The J gene is TRBJ2-7, the V gene TRBV4-1, with TRBD1 matching 10 bases. The V gene end was trimmed by 3 bases and the J gene end by 4 bases; junction bases not matched to a gene: 3. Germline CDR1 is MGHRA and CDR2 is YSYEKL. CDR3 size: 14 residues. Written as DNA, the CDR3 is TGCGCCAGCAGCCACAGACAGGGGGCGTACGAGCAGTACTTC. It translates to CASSHRQGAYEQYF.

V is TRBV27 and J is TRBJ2-5; possibly TRBD2 for D (5 bases). The CDR3 is made up of 15 amino acids. V was pared by 5 bases and J by 5 bases, with 18 bases between. Germline CDR1 reads MNHEY; CDR2 reads SMNVEV (reference sequence). The CDR3 spells CASSLTPTRGETQYF. The CDR3 DNA is TGTGCCAGCAGTCTAACGCCCACTAGAGGGGAGACCCAGTACTTC.

This chain uses TRBV7-8 with TRBJ2-1; tentatively, D is TRBD2 (7 bases). CDR3 size: 15 residues. CDR1 SGHVS and CDR2 FQNEAQ come from the germline V gene. V shed 3 bases and J shed 3 bases, with 12 bases lying between them. The CDR3: CASSLRGGNYNEQFF. The CDR3 nucleotides read TGTGCCAGCAGCTTGAGGGGGGGCAACTACAATGAGCAGTTCTTC.

The chain combines TRBV27 with TRBJ2-4, with 7 bases lining up with TRBD2. Germline V gene lookup returns CDR1 MNHEY and CDR2 SMNVEV (reference sequence). The CDR3 contains 15 residues. After removal of 3 bases from V and 5 bases from J, the junction contained 7 bases not matched to a gene. As DNA, the CDR3 is TGTGCCAGCAGTTTGTTGTCTAGCGGCGAAAACATTCAGTACTTC. This translates into CASSLLSSGENIQYF.

This chain uses TRBV9 with TRBJ1-3; a weak D match, TRBD1 (5 bases). V was trimmed by 3 bases and J by 0 bases, leaving 7 bases between them. The CDR3 extends over 14 amino acids. CDR1 is SGDLS, CDR2 YYNGEE, per germline. CDR3 bases: TGTGCCAGCAGCGAGACAGACTCTGGAAACACCATATATTTT. Amino acid sequence: CASSETDSGNTIYF.

This clone came up once. The chain links TRBV11-3 to TRBJ2-5; D is possibly TRBD2 (6 bases). V was pared by 1 base and J by 4 bases, with 10 bases between. Germline V gene data show CDR1 as SGHNT and CDR2 as YENEEA. The CDR3 contains 14 residues. In DNA, the CDR3 is TGTGCCAGCAGCTTAGGGAGGGGAGTAGAGACCCAGTACTTC. It is translated as CASSLGRGVETQYF.

The V and J genes are TRBV7-2 and TRBJ2-3, with 14 bases lining up with TRBD2. The germline CDR1 and CDR2 sequences are SGHTA and FQGNSA. V lost 3 bases, J lost 6 bases, and 2 bases stayed unmatched. CDR3 length equals 15 residues. The CDR3 here is CASSFRTSGGDTQYF. CDR3 coding DNA: TGTGCCAGCAGCTTCCGGACTAGCGGGGGGGATACGCAGTATTTT.

The rearrangement joins TRBV28 to TRBJ2-5; D may be TRBD2 (7 bases). The CDR3 sequence is 14 residues long. The germline V and J ends were trimmed by 2 bases and 1 base, with 8 bases remaining between them. Germline lookup yields CDR1 MDHEN and CDR2 SYDVKM. The CDR3, as DNA: TGTGCCAGCAGTTTAAGGGGGGGCCAAGAGACCCAGTACTTC. This encodes CASSLRGGQETQYF.

The genes are TRBV9 and TRBJ2-1; D call uncertain. Germline lookup yields CDR1 SGDLS and CDR2 YYNGEE. There are 15 residues in the CDR3. V lost 0 bases to trimming and J lost 3 bases, with 10 bases between them. The CDR3 DNA is TGTGCCAGCAGCGTAGTTCCTAATGGCTACAATGAGCAGTTCTTC. This translates into CASSVVPNGYNEQFF.

The chain uses TRBV7-9 and TRBJ2-5; 11 bases agree with TRBD2. Germline V CDR1 and CDR2: SEHNR, FQNEAQ (reference sequence). The CDR3 sequence is 16 residues long. V shed 4 bases, J shed 5 bases, and the junction held 9 bases outside the gene matches. The CDR3 protein is CASSSTSGRGLETQYF. DNA of the CDR3: TGTGCCAGCAGCTCCACTAGCGGGAGAGGGTTGGAGACCCAGTACTTC.

CDR3 nucleotide sequence: TGTGCCATCAGTGAAAAGGAGTCGAGTGAGCAGTTCTTC. Protein sequence: CAISEKESSEQFF. The J gene is TRBJ2-1, the V gene TRBV10-3; D remains ambiguous. V was trimmed by 3 bases and J by 9 bases, leaving 12 bases between them. Germline V gene data show CDR1 as ENHRY and CDR2 as SYGVKD. The CDR3 has 13 amino acids.

This clone was recorded once. The chain links TRBV7-6 to TRBJ1-6, with D perhaps TRBD1 (6 bases). CDR3 length equals 15 residues. The germline V gene encodes CDR1 SGHVS and CDR2 FNYEAQ. V shed 5 bases and J shed 0 bases, with 8 bases lying between them. The CDR3 DNA is TGTGCCAGCAGCCGGACAGCCTCCTATAATTCACCCCTCCACTTT. Its protein product is CASSRTASYNSPLHF. Based on the CDR3 plus reference TRBV7-6 and TRBJ1-6, the full variable domain is GAGVSQSPRYKVTKRGQDVALRCDPISGHVSLYWYRQALGQGPEFLTYFNYEAQQDKSGLPNDRFSAERPEGSISTLTIQRTEQRDSAMYRCASSRTASYNSPLHFGNGTRLTVT.

This chain joins TRBV7-3 and TRBJ2-2; 12 nucleotides match TRBD2. The trim removed 4 bases at V and 10 bases at J, leaving 4 bases unmatched. Germline V gives CDR1 SGHTA, CDR2 FQGTGA. The length of the CDR3 is 14 residues. The CDR3 nucleotides are TGTGCCAGCAGCTGGGGACTAGCGGGTTCGGAGCTGTTTTTT. Its protein product is CASSWGLAGSELFF.

This chain joins TRBV6-4 and TRBJ1-5; 7 bases align to TRBD1. After removal of 3 bases from V and 9 bases from J, the junction contained 5 bases not matched to a gene. The germline CDR1 and CDR2 sequences are MRHNA and SNTAGT. CDR3 size: 13 residues. CDR3 protein: CASSEHRGSPQHF. Here the CDR3 DNA reads TGTGCCAGCAGTGAACACAGGGGATCGCCCCAGCATTTT.

This chain connects TRBV19 to TRBJ1-4; TRBD1 might be the D (6 bases). Trimming shortened V by 3 bases and J by 8 bases, and 16 bases separated the two germline ends. Germline V gene lookup returns CDR1 LNHDA and CDR2 SQIVND (reference sequence). The CDR3 extends over 15 amino acids. CDR3 coding DNA: TGTGCCAGTAGTATGGGAGGGACACCAAGCGAAAAACTGTTTTTT. This sequence encodes CASSMGGTPSEKLFF.

The chain recombines TRBV6-1 with TRBJ1-5; a possible D gene is TRBD1 (6 bases). V lost 1 base to trimming and J lost 1 base, with 8 bases between them. The CDR3 is 15 residues long. The germline CDR1 and CDR2 sequences are MNHNS and SASEGT. This CDR3 is CASSEEGGSNQPQHF. In DNA, the CDR3 is TGTGCCAGCAGTGAAGAGGGGGGGAGCAATCAGCCCCAGCATTTT.